This TCR beta chain was sequenced in a study of blood T cell repertoires in COVID-19. Study-wide background: The origin of the acute and convalescent COVID-19 samples was the United States, Italy and Spain. T cells, B-cell-depleted T cells, or PBMCs provided the cDNA or gDNA that served as material.

Methods used by the authors: Reference gene primers were amplified, and this amplification served to estimate nucleated cell counts. Assay: immunoSEQ multiplex PCR; the TCRdb copy retains only in-frame clones and omits some. The DNA was the basis for D and trimming; V, J and clone size are from that table. The table shows approximately 140,000 clones, with roughly 82% occurring only once. The CDR3 consists of 15 residues. Germline V gene sequence: CDR1 MDHEN, CDR2 SYDVKM. The ends were cut back, 4 bases at V and 0 bases at J, with 10 bases in the middle. The table lists this clone with a few counts. The sequence was obtained from a man aged 70 or older with acute or convalescent COVID-19. The V and J genes are TRBV28 and TRBJ1-3; D remains unclear. Source material: peripheral blood. Here the CDR3 DNA reads TGTGCCAGCAGTTCGGAGATGCTCTCTGGAAACACCATATATTTT. Translated, it gives CASSSEMLSGNTIYF.